This TCR beta chain emerged from a study of T cells in Graves' hyperthyroidism and ophthalmopathy. CDR1 is MGHRA, CDR2 YSYEKL, per germline. The CDR3 is 15 amino acids. V was cut by 2 bases and J by 0 bases, with 10 bases left in between. There were TCR beta CDR3 regions amplified from RNA transcripts. HTBI primers drove first-round RT-PCR of the TCR CDR3. TCRdb independently ran MiXCR on the multiplex PCR reads; one entry per CDR3 protein. The sample has roughly 570,000 distinct CDR3 sequences, roughly 46% seen once. V is TRBV4-1 and J is TRBJ1-1; D is unclear. This TCR was recovered from an adult woman with Graves' disease, either hyperthyroidism or ophthalmopathy (not recorded which). The sequencing sample was made of peripheral blood or thyroid tissue (not recorded which). CDR3 residues: CASSQIGGLNTEAFF. The CDR3 bases are TGCGCCAGCAGCCAAATAGGCGGTCTGAACACTGAAGCTTTCTTT.